Below are 11 T cell receptor beta chains sequenced from a single sample in a study of T cell repertoires in cytomegalovirus infection. TCRdb passed the reads through MiXCR, listing each CDR3 protein once. In the table there are 680,000 or so distinct CDR3 sequences, around 30% of which are singletons. These TCRs' antigens remain unknown. This specimen was cultured PBMCs, taken from culture after CMV antigen stimulation. All receptors derive from a human donor in good health (CMV status not recorded). Some clones in this sample may be carry-over from other donors' samples.

The genes are TRBV10-3 and TRBJ2-3; TRBD2 is a possible D gene (6 bases). Germline lookup yields CDR1 ENHRY and CDR2 SYGVKD. The length of the CDR3 is 14 residues. V was clipped by 9 bases and J by 4 bases, with 17 bases between them. CDR3: CAIRISSESDTQYF. CDR3 bases: TGTGCCATTCGAATCTCTAGCGAGTCAGATACGCAGTATTTT.

The gene calls are TRBV5-1 and TRBJ1-1; 7 nucleotides line up with TRBD1. Germline CDR1 SGHRS, CDR2 YFSETQ. The CDR3 is 14 residues long. The V and J ends lost 6 bases and 3 bases, in that order; junction bases with no gene match: 8. The CDR3 bases are TGCGCCAGCACTTCTAGGGGGCTTGACACTGAAGCTTTCTTT. Its translation is CASTSRGLDTEAFF.

The rearrangement links TRBV4-3 to TRBJ1-5; maybe TRBD1 (5 bases). This CDR3 region has 15 residues. Germline V gene data show CDR1 as LGHNA and CDR2 as YSLEER. The V end was cut by 0 bases, the J end by 7 bases, with 13 bases between. CDR3 loop: CASSQDRTRNQPQHF. The CDR3 DNA is TGCGCCAGCAGCCAAGATCGGACAAGGAACCAGCCCCAGCATTTT.

The V call is TRBV19, the J call TRBJ2-5; no firm D call. Germline CDR1 is LNHDA and CDR2 is SQIVND (reference sequence). Trimming stripped 10 bases from V and 0 bases from J, with 15 bases between. CDR3 length: 14 residues. The CDR3 here is CATRRATDQETQYF. The CDR3 DNA reads as TGTGCCACCCGCCGGGCGACGGACCAAGAGACCCAGTACTTC.

Written as DNA, the CDR3 is TGCGCCAGCAGCCAAGATCCCCGGACTAGCGGGAGCGGAGAGACCCAGTACTTC. This gives the protein CASSQDPRTSGSGETQYF. The V call is TRBV4-3, the J call TRBJ2-5, with TRBD2 matching over 13 bases. The V segment lost 0 bases and the J segment 4 bases; nucleotides outside the gene matches: 8. The CDR3 has 18 residues. Germline V lookup: CDR1 LGHNA, CDR2 YSLEER.

The chain has TRBV7-2 and TRBJ1-6, with D uncertain. The ends were cut back, 3 bases at V and 6 bases at J, with 9 bases in the middle. CDR1 and CDR2 (germline): SGHTA, FQGNSA. The CDR3 has 14 residues. The CDR3 region is CASSFWTVNSPLHF. The CDR3 nucleotides read TGTGCCAGCAGCTTCTGGACCGTTAATTCACCCCTCCACTTT.

This clonotype has a count of ten or more. This rearrangement joins TRBV7-8 to TRBJ1-2; no clear D gene. The V and J ends lost 3 bases and 7 bases respectively, with 12 bases between them. Germline CDR1 reads SGHVS; CDR2 reads FQNEAQ. This CDR3 contains 13 residues. CDR3 amino acids: CASSFDLERGYTF. DNA of the CDR3: TGTGCCAGCAGCTTCGACCTAGAACGTGGCTACACCTTC. The whole variable domain, filled in from reference TRBV7-8 and TRBJ1-2, reads GAGVSQSPRYKVAKRGQDVALRCDPISGHVSLFWYQQALGQGPEFLTYFQNEAQLDKSGLPSDRFFAERPEGSVSTLKIQRTQQEDSAVYLCASSFDLERGYTFGSGTRLTVV.

The genes are TRBV7-2 and TRBJ2-5; 7 nucleotides agree with TRBD1. This CDR3 has 17 amino acids. V dropped 7 bases and J dropped 5; count of bases not matched to a gene: 19. CDR1 and CDR2 from the germline V gene are SGHTA and FQGNSA. CDR3: CASTLRGPGSVGETQYF. The DNA of the CDR3 is TGTGCCAGCACCCTTAGGGGGCCAGGCAGCGTTGGGGAGACCCAGTACTTC.

The DNA for the CDR3 is TGTGCCAGCACCAAAAGGGACAGTAAAGCTGGGGCCAACGTCCTGACTTTC. It codes for CASTKRDSKAGANVLTF. V usage is TRBV6-1 and J usage is TRBJ2-6; 7 positions match TRBD1. CDR3 length: 17 residues. The germline V gene has CDR1 MNHNS and CDR2 SASEGT. Trimming took 7 bases from V and 2 from J; bases not matched to a gene: 11.

This clonotype appeared once. The chain couples TRBV6-5 to TRBJ2-3; 7 bases agree with TRBD2. Trimming took 5 bases from V and 1 from J; bases not matched to a gene: 6. CDR1 and CDR2 (germline): MNHEY, SVGAGI. The CDR3 loop spans 15 amino acids. The CDR3 is CASSREGRGTDTQYF. The CDR3 nucleotides read TGTGCCAGCAGTAGGGAGGGACGGGGCACAGATACGCAGTATTTT.

V is TRBV24-1 and J is TRBJ2-3; D is unclear. CDR1 and CDR2 (germline): KGHDR, SFDVKD. The CDR3 spans 16 residues. The V end was cut by 2 bases, the J end by 4 bases, with 15 bases between. CDR3 coding DNA: TGTGCCACCAGTGATTCCCGCCGGGTCGAATCAGATACGCAGTATTTT. As protein: CATSDSRRVESDTQYF.